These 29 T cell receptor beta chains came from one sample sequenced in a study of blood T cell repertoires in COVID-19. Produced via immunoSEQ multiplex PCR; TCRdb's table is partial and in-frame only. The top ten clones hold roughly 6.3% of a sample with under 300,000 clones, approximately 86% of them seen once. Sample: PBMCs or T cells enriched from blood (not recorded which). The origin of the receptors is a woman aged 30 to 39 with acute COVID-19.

CDR3: CASSDCGIWGAEAASSPLHF. The CDR3 DNA follows: TGTGCCAGCAGTGACTGTGGTATTTGGGGCGCCGAGGCGGCGAGTTCACCCCTCCACTTT. The rearrangement links TRBV6-4 to TRBJ1-6; D might be TRBD1 (5 bases). Germline-derived CDR1 and CDR2 are MRHNA and SNTAGT. This CDR3 is 20 amino acids long. V was pared by 1 base and J by 9 bases, with 28 bases between.

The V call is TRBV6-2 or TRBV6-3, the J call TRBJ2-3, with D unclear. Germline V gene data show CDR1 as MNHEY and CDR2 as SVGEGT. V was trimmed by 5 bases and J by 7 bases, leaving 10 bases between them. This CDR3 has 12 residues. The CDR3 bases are TGTGCCAGCAGTCAGGCCCCTAATACGCAGTATTTT. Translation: CASSQAPNTQYF.

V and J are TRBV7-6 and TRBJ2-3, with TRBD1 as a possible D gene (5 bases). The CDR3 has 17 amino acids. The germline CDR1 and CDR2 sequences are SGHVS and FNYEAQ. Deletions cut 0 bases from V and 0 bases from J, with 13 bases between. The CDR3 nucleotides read TGTGCCAGCAGCTTAGCCCCACTGACAGAAAGCACAGATACGCAGTATTTT. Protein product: CASSLAPLTESTDTQYF.

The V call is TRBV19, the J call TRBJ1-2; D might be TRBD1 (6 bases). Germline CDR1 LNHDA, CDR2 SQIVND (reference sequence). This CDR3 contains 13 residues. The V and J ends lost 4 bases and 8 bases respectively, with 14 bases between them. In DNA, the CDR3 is TGTGCCAGTAGTACCCCGGGGGGGCGCGGCTACACCTTC. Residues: CASSTPGGRGYTF.

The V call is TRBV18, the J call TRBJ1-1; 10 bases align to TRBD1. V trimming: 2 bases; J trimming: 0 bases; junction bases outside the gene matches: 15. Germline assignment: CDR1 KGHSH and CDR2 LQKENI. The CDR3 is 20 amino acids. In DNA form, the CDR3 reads TGTGCCAGCTCACCAGATTTGTTTAGCGGGACAGGGGTCATGAACACTGAAGCTTTCTTT. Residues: CASSPDLFSGTGVMNTEAFF.

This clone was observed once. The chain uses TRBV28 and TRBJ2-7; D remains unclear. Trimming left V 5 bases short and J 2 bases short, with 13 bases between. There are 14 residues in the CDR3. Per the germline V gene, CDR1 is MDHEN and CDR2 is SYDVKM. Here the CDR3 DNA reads TGTGCCAGCAGTAGACTGGAGACTCCCTACGAGCAGTACTTC. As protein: CASSRLETPYEQYF.

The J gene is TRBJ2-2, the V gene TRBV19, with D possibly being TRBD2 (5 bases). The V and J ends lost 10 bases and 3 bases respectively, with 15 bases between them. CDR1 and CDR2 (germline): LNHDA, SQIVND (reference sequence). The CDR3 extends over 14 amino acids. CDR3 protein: CATRTLGDTGELFF. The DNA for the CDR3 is TGTGCCACCCGGACTCTTGGGGACACCGGGGAGCTGTTTTTT.

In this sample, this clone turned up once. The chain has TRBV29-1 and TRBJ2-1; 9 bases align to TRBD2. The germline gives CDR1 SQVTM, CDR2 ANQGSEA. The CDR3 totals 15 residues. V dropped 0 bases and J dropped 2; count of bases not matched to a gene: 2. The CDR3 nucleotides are TGCAGCGTTGAAGATCGACTAGCGGCCTACAATGAGCAGTTCTTC. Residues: CSVEDRLAAYNEQFF.

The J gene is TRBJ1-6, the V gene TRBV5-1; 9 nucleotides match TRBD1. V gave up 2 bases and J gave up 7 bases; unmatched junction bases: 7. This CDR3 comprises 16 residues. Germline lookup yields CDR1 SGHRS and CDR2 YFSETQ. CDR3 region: CASSFVQGARNSPLHF. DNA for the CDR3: TGCGCCAGCAGCTTCGTACAGGGGGCGAGGAATTCACCCCTCCACTTT.

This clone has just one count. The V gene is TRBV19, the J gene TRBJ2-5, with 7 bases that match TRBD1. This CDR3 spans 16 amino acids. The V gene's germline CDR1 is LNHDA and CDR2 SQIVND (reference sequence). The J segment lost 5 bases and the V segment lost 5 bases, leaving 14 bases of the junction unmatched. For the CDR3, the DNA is TGTGCCAGTAGTGCCCCACGACAGGGTACGGGGGAGACCCAGTACTTC. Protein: CASSAPRQGTGETQYF.

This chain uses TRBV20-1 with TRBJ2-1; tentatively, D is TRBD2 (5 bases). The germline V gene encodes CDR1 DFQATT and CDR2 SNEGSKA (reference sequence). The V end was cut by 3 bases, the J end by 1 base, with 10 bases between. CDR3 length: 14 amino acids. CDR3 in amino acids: CSASPSRSYNEQFF. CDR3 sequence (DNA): TGCAGTGCTAGTCCTAGCCGGTCCTACAATGAGCAGTTCTTC.

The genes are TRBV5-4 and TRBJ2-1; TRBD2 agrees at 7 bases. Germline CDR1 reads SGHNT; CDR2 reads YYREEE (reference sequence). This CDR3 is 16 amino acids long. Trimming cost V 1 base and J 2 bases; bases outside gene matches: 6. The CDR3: CASSLRLADAYNEQFF. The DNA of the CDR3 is TGTGCCAGCAGCTTGCGGCTAGCGGATGCCTACAATGAGCAGTTCTTC.

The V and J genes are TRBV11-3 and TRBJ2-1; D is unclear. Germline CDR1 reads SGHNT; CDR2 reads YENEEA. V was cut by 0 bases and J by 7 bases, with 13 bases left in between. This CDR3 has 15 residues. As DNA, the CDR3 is TGTGCCAGCAGCTTAGAGGGCAGACCTTGGAATGAGCAGTTCTTC. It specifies CASSLEGRPWNEQFF.

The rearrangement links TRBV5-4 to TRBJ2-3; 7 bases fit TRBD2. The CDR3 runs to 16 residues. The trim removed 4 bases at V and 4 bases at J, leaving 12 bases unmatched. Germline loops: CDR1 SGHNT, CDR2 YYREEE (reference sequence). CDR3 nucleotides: TGTGCCAGCAGCGAGAAGGGCGGGAGTCTCGCAGATACGCAGTATTTT. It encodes CASSEKGGSLADTQYF.

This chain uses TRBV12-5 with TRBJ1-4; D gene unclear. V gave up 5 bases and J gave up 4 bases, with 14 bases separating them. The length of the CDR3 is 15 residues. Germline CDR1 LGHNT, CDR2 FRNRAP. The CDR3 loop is CASGPTRGYNEKLFF. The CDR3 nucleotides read TGTGCTAGTGGTCCGACACGGGGTTATAATGAAAAACTGTTTTTT.

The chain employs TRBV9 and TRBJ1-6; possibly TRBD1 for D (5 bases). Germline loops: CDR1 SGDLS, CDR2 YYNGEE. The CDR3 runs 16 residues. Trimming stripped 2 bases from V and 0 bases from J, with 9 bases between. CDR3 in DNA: TGTGCCAGCAGCGTGGGGCAGAGCTCCTATAATTCACCCCTCCACTTT. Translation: CASSVGQSSYNSPLHF.

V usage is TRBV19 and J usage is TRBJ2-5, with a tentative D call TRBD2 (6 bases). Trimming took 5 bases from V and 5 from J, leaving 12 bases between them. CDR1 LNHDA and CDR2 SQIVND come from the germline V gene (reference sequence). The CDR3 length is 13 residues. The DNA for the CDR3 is TGTGCCAGTAGTTACGGGGGTGGGGAGACCCAGTACTTC. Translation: CASSYGGGETQYF.

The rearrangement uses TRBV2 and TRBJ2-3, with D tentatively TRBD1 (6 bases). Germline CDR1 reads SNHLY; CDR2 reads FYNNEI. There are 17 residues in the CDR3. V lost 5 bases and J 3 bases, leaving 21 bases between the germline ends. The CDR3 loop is CASSLRITGIPTDTQYF. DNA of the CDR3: TGTGCCAGCAGTCTCAGAATCACAGGGATTCCGACAGATACGCAGTATTTT.

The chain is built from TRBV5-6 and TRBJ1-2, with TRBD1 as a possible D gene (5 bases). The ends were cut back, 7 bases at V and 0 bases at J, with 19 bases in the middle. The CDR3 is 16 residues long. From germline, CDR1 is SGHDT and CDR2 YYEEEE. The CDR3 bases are TGTGCCAGCGGTATCGGGACTTCGCCGACTAACTATGGCTACACCTTC. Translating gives CASGIGTSPTNYGYTF.

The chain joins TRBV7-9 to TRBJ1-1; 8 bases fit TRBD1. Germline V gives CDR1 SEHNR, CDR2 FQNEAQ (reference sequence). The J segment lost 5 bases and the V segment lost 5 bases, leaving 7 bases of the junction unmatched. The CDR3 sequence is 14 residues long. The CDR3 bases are TGTGCCAGCAGCCGGACAGGGAGTGGGACTGAAGCTTTCTTT. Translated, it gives CASSRTGSGTEAFF.

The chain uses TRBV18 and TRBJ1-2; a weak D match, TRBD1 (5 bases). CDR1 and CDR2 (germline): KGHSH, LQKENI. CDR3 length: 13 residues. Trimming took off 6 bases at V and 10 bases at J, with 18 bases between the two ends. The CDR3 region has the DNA TGTGCCAGCTCCATACTTGACAGCCGAGACTACACCTTC. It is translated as CASSILDSRDYTF.

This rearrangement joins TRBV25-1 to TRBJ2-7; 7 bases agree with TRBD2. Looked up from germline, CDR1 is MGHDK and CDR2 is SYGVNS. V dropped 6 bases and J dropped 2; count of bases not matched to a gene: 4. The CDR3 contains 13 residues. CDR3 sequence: CASSRGRPYEQYF. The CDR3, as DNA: TGTGCCAGCAGCCGCGGGAGACCCTACGAGCAGTACTTC.

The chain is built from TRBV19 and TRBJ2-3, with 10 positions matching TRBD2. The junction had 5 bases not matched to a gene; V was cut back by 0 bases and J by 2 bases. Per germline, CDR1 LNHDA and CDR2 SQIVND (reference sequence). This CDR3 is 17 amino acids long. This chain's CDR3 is CASSIDPSGSLTDTQYF. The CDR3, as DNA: TGTGCCAGTAGTATAGATCCTAGCGGGAGCCTCACAGATACGCAGTATTTT.

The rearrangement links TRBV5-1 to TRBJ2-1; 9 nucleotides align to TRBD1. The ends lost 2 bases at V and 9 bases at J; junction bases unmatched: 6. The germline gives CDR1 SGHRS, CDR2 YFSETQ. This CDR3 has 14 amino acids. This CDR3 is CASSFGTGSGEQFF. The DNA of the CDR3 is TGCGCCAGCAGCTTTGGGACAGGGTCGGGTGAGCAGTTCTTC.

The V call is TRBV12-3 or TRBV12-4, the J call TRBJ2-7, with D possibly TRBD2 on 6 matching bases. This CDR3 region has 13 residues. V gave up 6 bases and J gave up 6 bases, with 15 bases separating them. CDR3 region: CASSRGALSEQYF. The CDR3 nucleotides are TGTGCCAGCAGCCGCGGGGCGCTGAGCGAGCAGTACTTC.

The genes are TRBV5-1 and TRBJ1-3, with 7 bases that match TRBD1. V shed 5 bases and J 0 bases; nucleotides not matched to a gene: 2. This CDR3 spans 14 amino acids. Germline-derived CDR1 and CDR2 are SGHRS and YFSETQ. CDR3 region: CASRDRSSGNTIYF. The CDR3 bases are TGCGCCAGCAGGGACAGGAGCTCTGGAAACACCATATATTTT.

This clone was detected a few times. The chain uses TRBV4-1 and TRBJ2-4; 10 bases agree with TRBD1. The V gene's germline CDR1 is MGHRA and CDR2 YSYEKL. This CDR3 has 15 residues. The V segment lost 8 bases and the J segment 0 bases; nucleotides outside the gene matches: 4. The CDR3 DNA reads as TGCGCCAGCCGTGGACAGGGGGAAGCCAAAAACATTCAGTACTTC. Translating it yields CASRGQGEAKNIQYF.

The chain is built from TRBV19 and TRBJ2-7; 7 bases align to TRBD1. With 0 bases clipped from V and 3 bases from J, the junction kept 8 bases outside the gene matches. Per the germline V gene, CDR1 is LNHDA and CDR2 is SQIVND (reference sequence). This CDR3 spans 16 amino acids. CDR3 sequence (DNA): TGTGCCAGTAGTATAGATCCCCACCGACAGGGCTACGAGCAGTACTTC. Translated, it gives CASSIDPHRQGYEQYF.

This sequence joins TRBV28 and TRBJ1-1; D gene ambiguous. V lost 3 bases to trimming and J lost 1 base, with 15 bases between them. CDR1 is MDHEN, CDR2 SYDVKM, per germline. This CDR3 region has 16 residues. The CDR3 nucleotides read TGTGCCAGCAGTTTTAAAGGCAGGCCTCAGAACACTGAAGCTTTCTTT. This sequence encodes CASSFKGRPQNTEAFF.